The 20 T cell receptor beta chains below come from one sample, sequenced in a study of blood T cell repertoires in COVID-19. The table came from immunoSEQ multiplex PCR; TCRdb's copy has only in-frame clones and leaves some out. The data show roughly 63,000 clones, 79% seen once. Sequenced input: peripheral blood. The receptors were sampled from a human donor in a cohort sampled during active COVID-19.

J is TRBJ2-1 and V is TRBV2; TRBD2 agrees at 11 bases. Germline loops: CDR1 SNHLY, CDR2 FYNNEI. The J segment lost 3 bases and the V segment lost 1 base, leaving 5 bases of the junction unmatched. The CDR3 totals 17 residues. CDR3 sequence reads: CASSEVGSGRVYNEQFF. The CDR3 region has the DNA TGTGCCAGCAGTGAAGTAGGTAGCGGGAGGGTCTACAATGAGCAGTTCTTC.

The chain carries TRBV6-2 or TRBV6-3 and TRBJ2-2; 9 bases map to TRBD2. Germline V gives CDR1 MNHEY, CDR2 SVGEGT. This CDR3 region has 15 residues. V shed 3 bases and J 7 bases; nucleotides not matched to a gene: 6. The CDR3 DNA is TGTGCCAGCAGTTATACAGAAGCGGGAGGCGGGGAGCTGTTTTTT. Translated: CASSYTEAGGGELFF.

The chain joins TRBV5-4 to TRBJ2-2; unclear D gene. Germline CDR1 and CDR2: SGHNT and YYREEE (reference sequence). Between the trimmed V and J ends, which lost 4 bases and 6 bases, there was a span of 19 bases. The CDR3 is 16 residues long. CDR3 residues: CASSPSGSPTAGELFF. CDR3 bases: TGTGCCAGCAGCCCCTCCGGGTCCCCCACCGCCGGGGAGCTGTTTTTT.

The count of this clone is one. This sequence joins TRBV19 and TRBJ1-5, with 11 nucleotides matching TRBD1. V lost 5 bases, J lost 2 bases, and 11 bases stayed unmatched. Germline CDR1 reads LNHDA; CDR2 reads SQIVND (reference sequence). This CDR3 has 18 amino acids. This CDR3 is CASSSPGQGAGGNQPQHF. As DNA, the CDR3 is TGTGCCAGTAGTTCCCCTGGACAGGGGGCTGGGGGCAATCAGCCCCAGCATTTT.

The chain has TRBV3-1 (or the pseudogene TRBV3-2) and TRBJ2-2, with TRBD2 matching over 13 bases. Germline CDR1 LGHDT, CDR2 YNNKEL (reference sequence). This CDR3 has 16 residues. J lost 5 bases, V lost 5 bases, and 5 bases had no gene match. CDR3 sequence: CASSLTTSGRTGELFF. CDR3 DNA sequence: TGTGCCAGCAGCTTGACGACTAGCGGGAGGACCGGGGAGCTGTTTTTT.

The J gene is TRBJ1-1, the V gene TRBV7-2, with D perhaps TRBD1 (6 bases). Germline-derived CDR1 and CDR2 are SGHTA and FQGNSA. Trimming removed 2 bases at V and 0 bases at J, with 7 bases between. The CDR3 runs 14 residues. CDR3 in DNA: TGTGCCAGCAGCTTATACAGGGTGAACACTGAAGCTTTCTTT. Encoded protein: CASSLYRVNTEAFF.

The CDR3 loop reads CASSIAPGEQFF. The CDR3, as DNA: TGCGCCAGCAGTATAGCCCCCGGTGAGCAGTTCTTC. J is TRBJ2-1 and V is TRBV5-1; D call uncertain. CDR1 is SGHRS and CDR2 is YFSETQ in the germline V gene. The CDR3 sequence is 12 residues long. Deletions cut 5 bases from V and 9 bases from J, with 12 bases between.

The V gene is TRBV15, the J gene TRBJ1-3, with 9 bases identical to TRBD1. Germline V lookup: CDR1 LNHNV, CDR2 YYDKDF (reference sequence). There are 17 residues in the CDR3. Losses at the gene ends were 1 base for V and 6 bases for J; bases not matched to a gene: 10. In DNA form, the CDR3 reads TGTGCCACCAGCAGAGTATCAGCGGGACAGGGTTTAAACACCATATATTTT. Translated, it gives CATSRVSAGQGLNTIYF.

V gene TRBV7-2 combines with J gene TRBJ2-1; tentatively, D is TRBD2 (6 bases). CDR1 and CDR2 from the germline V gene are SGHTA and FQGNSA. V lost 5 bases to trimming and J lost 0 bases, with 11 bases between them. The CDR3 covers 15 residues. The CDR3: CASSLQTSSYNEQFF. CDR3 in DNA: TGTGCCAGCAGCCTACAGACTAGCTCCTACAATGAGCAGTTCTTC. Looking up the rest from reference TRBV7-2 and TRBJ2-1 gives the full variable domain: GAGVSQSPSNKVTEKGKDVELRCDPISGHTALYWYRQSLGQGLEFLIYFQGNSAPDKSGLPSDRFSAERTGGSVSTLTIQRTQQEDSAVYLCASSLQTSSYNEQFFGPGTRLTVL.

The gene calls are TRBV18 and TRBJ2-7; 12 bases match TRBD1. Losses at the gene ends were 4 bases for V and 7 bases for J; bases not matched to a gene: 5. In germline, CDR1 is KGHSH, CDR2 LQKENI. This CDR3 region has 14 residues. This chain's CDR3 is CASSRDRGLEEQYF. The CDR3 DNA reads as TGTGCCAGCTCACGGGACAGGGGGCTCGAAGAGCAGTACTTC.

This clone came up a few times. The V and J genes are TRBV25-1 and TRBJ1-2; 8 nucleotides agree with TRBD1. CDR1 and CDR2 (germline): MGHDK, SYGVNS. Losses at the gene ends were 1 base for V and 5 bases for J; bases not matched to a gene: 3. The CDR3 is 14 residues long. CDR3 bases: TGTGCCAGCAGTGAATGGGACAGGCGATATGGCTACACCTTC. Its translation: CASSEWDRRYGYTF.

The CDR3 spells CASSLRGPYNEQFF. The DNA of the CDR3 is TGTGCCAGCAGCTTAAGGGGGCCTTACAATGAGCAGTTCTTC. This sequence joins TRBV5-6 and TRBJ2-1, with 7 nucleotides matching TRBD1. The germline gives CDR1 SGHDT, CDR2 YYEEEE. V lost 2 bases, J lost 4 bases, and 3 bases stayed unmatched. The CDR3 spans 14 residues.

This rearrangement joins TRBV5-6 to TRBJ2-3; the match to TRBD1 covers 7 bases. J lost 8 bases, V lost 1 base, and 10 bases had no gene match. Germline V gene sequence: CDR1 SGHDT, CDR2 YYEEEE. This CDR3 has 15 residues. For the CDR3, the DNA is TGTGCCAGCAGCTTGCCGGGGAGAGGGGGCCGTACGCAGTATTTT. Amino acid sequence: CASSLPGRGGRTQYF.

The chain combines TRBV15 with TRBJ1-4; D might be TRBD1 (6 bases). The germline V and J ends were trimmed by 0 bases and 11 bases, with 16 bases remaining between them. Germline CDR1 LNHNV, CDR2 YYDKDF (reference sequence). CDR3 size: 15 residues. The CDR3 region has the DNA TGTGCCACCAGCAGAGATTTGGCAGGGGACGGGAAACTGTTTTTT. Protein: CATSRDLAGDGKLFF.

This chain connects TRBV12-3 or TRBV12-4 to TRBJ2-7; D perhaps matches TRBD1 (6 bases). Trimming cost V 4 bases and J 5 bases, with 12 bases left between them. This CDR3 region has 13 residues. CDR3 sequence reads: CASSSNRVHEQYF. The CDR3 DNA sequence: TGTGCCAGCAGTTCTAACAGGGTCCACGAGCAGTACTTC.

V is TRBV2 and J is TRBJ2-7; 9 bases are a match to TRBD2. This CDR3 contains 12 residues. CDR1 is SNHLY and CDR2 is FYNNEI in the germline V gene. V trimming: 8 bases; J trimming: 2 bases; junction bases outside the gene matches: 1. The CDR3, as DNA: TGTGCCAGCGGACTAGCGACCTACGAGCAGTACTTC. It yields the protein CASGLATYEQYF.

The V call is TRBV11-3, the J call TRBJ2-7; D remains ambiguous. Trimming shortened V by 0 bases and J by 3 bases, and 3 bases separated the two germline ends. The CDR3 length is 12 residues. CDR1 and CDR2 (germline): SGHNT, YENEEA. CDR3 nucleotide sequence: TGTGCCAGCAGCTTAGAGTACTACGAGCAGTACTTC. Residues: CASSLEYYEQYF.

This sequence joins TRBV5-1 and TRBJ1-2; TRBD1 matches 7 bases. V trimming: 7 bases; J trimming: 1 base; junction bases outside the gene matches: 7. The CDR3 loop spans 14 amino acids. Per the germline V gene, CDR1 is SGHRS and CDR2 is YFSETQ. The CDR3 DNA is TGCGCCAGCTCCTCCGGGACAGATAACTATGGCTACACCTTC. Translated: CASSSGTDNYGYTF.

The chain joins TRBV27 to TRBJ1-5, with D maybe TRBD1 (5 bases). Trimming pared 1 base from V and 1 base from J, leaving 5 bases between. Germline CDR1 reads MNHEY; CDR2 reads SMNVEV (reference sequence). The CDR3 runs to 14 residues. CDR3 sequence: CASSLYRSNQPQHF. As DNA, the CDR3 is TGTGCCAGCAGTTTATACAGGAGCAATCAGCCCCAGCATTTT.

This chain connects TRBV18 to TRBJ2-1; TRBD1 matches 7 bases. The germline CDR1 and CDR2 sequences are KGHSH and LQKENI. The CDR3 contains 15 residues. The V segment lost 3 bases and the J segment 7 bases; nucleotides outside the gene matches: 9. CDR3 amino acids: CASSPPGQQRNEQFF. CDR3 DNA: TGTGCCAGCTCACCGCCGGGACAGCAGCGAAATGAGCAGTTCTTC.